Each of the 23 T cell receptor beta chains below was sequenced from the same sample in a study of identical twins. Using its own MiXCR run on the 5' RACE reads, TCRdb lists one record per CDR3 protein. The sample contains 1.5 million to 2 million distinct CDR3 sequences, about 32% of which appear only once. The sample comprised cord blood. These receptors were collected from a newborn girl in good health.

The sample holds one count of this clonotype. Mismatch with germline at one junction end may stem from a read error. The CDR3 bases are TGTGCCAGCAGCGACAGCGGTGTCTCCTACAGTGAGCAGTTCTTC. Translating it yields CASSDSGVSYSEQFF. The rearrangement uses TRBV7-2 and TRBJ2-1; D is tentatively TRBD1 or TRBD2 (5 bases each). CDR1 SGHTA and CDR2 FQGNSA come from the germline V gene. This CDR3 is 15 amino acids long.

This clonotype has a handful of counts. The gene calls are TRBV2 and TRBJ2-1; 9 bases are shared with TRBD2. Germline trimming cut 6 bases from V and 6 bases from J; bases unmatched to any gene: 12. The CDR3 has 16 residues. Germline V gene lookup returns CDR1 SNHLY and CDR2 FYNNEI. The CDR3 protein is CASRLERGAPSNEQFF. The CDR3 bases are TGTGCCAGCAGGTTGGAGCGGGGGGCCCCGTCCAATGAGCAGTTCTTC.

This clonotype was seen many times. V gene TRBV20-1 combines with J gene TRBJ2-1, with 8 bases identical to TRBD2. After removal of 3 bases from V and 7 bases from J, the junction contained 8 bases not matched to a gene. This CDR3 is built from 14 residues. Germline V gene sequence: CDR1 DFQATT, CDR2 SNEGSKA (reference sequence). The CDR3 loop reads CSASLGLVTNEQFF. The CDR3 DNA reads as TGCAGTGCTAGTCTGGGACTAGTCACAAATGAGCAGTTCTTC.

The V call is TRBV12-3 or TRBV12-4, the J call TRBJ1-1; D might be TRBD1 (6 bases). V lost 1 base, J lost 4 bases, and 13 bases lay in between. CDR3 length: 15 amino acids. The CDR3 protein is CASSLVTGFPTEAFF. CDR3 DNA sequence: TGTGCCAGCAGTTTAGTAACAGGGTTTCCCACTGAAGCTTTCTTT.

CDR3 protein: CASSPGLASDEQYF. Here the CDR3 DNA reads TGCGCCAGCAGCCCGGGGCTAGCCTCCGATGAGCAGTACTTC. The V gene is TRBV5-1, the J gene TRBJ2-7; TRBD1 or TRBD2 may be the D gene (5 bases each). The CDR3 spans 14 residues. V lost 4 bases, J lost 7 bases, and 18 bases lay in between. Germline CDR1 and CDR2: SGHRS and YFSETQ.

A word on this clonotype: An end of the junction does not agree with germline; a read error may underlie this. J is TRBJ1-5 and V is TRBV2; D gene unclear. The CDR3 length is 15 residues. Germline CDR1 SNHLY, CDR2 FYNNEI. The CDR3 nucleotides read TGTGCCAGCAGCGAAGAACGGGGAGGCAATCAGCCCCAGCATTTT. Translating gives CASSEERGGNQPQHF.

A remark on this clonotype: A much larger clone differs from this one at a single base, so this may be a read error. The chain is built from TRBV7-2 and TRBJ2-3, with 8 bases matching TRBD1. The germline gives CDR1 SGHTA, CDR2 FQGNSA. The CDR3 length is 20 residues. CDR3 residues: CASSLGLYYSGTGFTGTQYF. DNA for the CDR3: TGTGCCAGCAGCTTAGGCCTTTATTATTCGGGGACAGGCTTCACAGGTACGCAGTATTTT.

The chain has TRBV7-2 and TRBJ2-1; tentatively, D is TRBD1 or TRBD2 (5 bases each). V gave up 7 bases and J gave up 13 bases, with 17 bases separating them. The germline V gene encodes CDR1 SGHTA and CDR2 FQGNSA. The CDR3 is made up of 12 amino acids. CDR3 amino acids: CASNADRGTQFF. For the CDR3, the DNA is TGTGCCAGCAATGCAGACCGTGGGACCCAGTTCTTC. The whole variable domain, remainder taken from reference TRBV7-2 and TRBJ2-1, is GAGVSQSPSNKVTEKGKDVELRCDPISGHTALYWYRQSLGQGLEFLIYFQGNSAPDKSGLPSDRFSAERTGGSVSTLTIQRTQQEDSAVYLCASNADRGTQFFGPGTRLTVL.

The chain carries TRBV14 and TRBJ2-5; tentatively, D is TRBD1 or TRBD2 (5 bases each). Germline-derived CDR1 and CDR2 are SGHDN and FVKESK. V dropped 5 bases and J dropped 11 bases, with 15 bases sitting between them. CDR3 length: 12 amino acids. The CDR3 loop reads CASSTGRGEQYF. CDR3 in DNA: TGTGCCAGCAGCACGGGGCGAGGTGAGCAGTACTTC.

This chain links TRBV5-6 with TRBJ2-1; TRBD1 matches at 8 bases. The tail of the sequence fits TRBJ2-7 better, so the J call may be wrong. The germline CDR1 and CDR2 sequences are SGHDT and YYEEEE. The CDR3 is 15 amino acids. The DNA for the CDR3 is TGTGCCAGCAGCAAACCGGGACAGGCAGCCTACGAGCAGTACTTC. The encoded protein is CASSKPGQAAYEQYF.

The chain recombines TRBV2 with TRBJ2-3; 8 bases fit TRBD1. From germline, CDR1 is SNHLY and CDR2 FYNNEI. The CDR3 is 11 residues long. V shed 10 bases, J shed 10 bases, and the junction held 7 bases outside the gene matches. CDR3 nucleotide sequence: TGTGCCATCGCTACAGGGGGTTCGCAGTATTTT. Protein product: CAIATGGSQYF.

The gene calls are TRBV12-3 or TRBV12-4 and TRBJ2-5, with D possibly matching TRBD2 (6 bases). Trimming took 2 bases from V and 5 from J, leaving 15 bases between them. The CDR3 covers 15 residues. Here the CDR3 reads CASSLLPWRGETQYF. The CDR3 DNA reads TGTGCCAGCAGTTTACTACCTTGGCGGGGCGAGACCCAGTACTTC.

This clonotype showed up just a few times. The chain employs TRBV2 and TRBJ2-3, with 14 bases matching TRBD2. The germline CDR1 and CDR2 sequences are SNHLY and FYNNEI. The trim removed 7 bases at V and 11 bases at J, leaving 8 bases unmatched. This CDR3 is built from 14 residues. This chain's CDR3 is CASTIGTSGSKQYF. CDR3 bases: TGTGCCAGCACCATTGGGACTAGCGGGAGTAAGCAGTATTTT.

The V gene is TRBV10-3, the J gene TRBJ2-3; TRBD2 might be the D (5 bases). The CDR3 spans 15 residues. CDR1 and CDR2 from the germline V gene are ENHRY and SYGVKD. Trimming took off 3 bases at V and 7 bases at J, with 17 bases between the two ends. CDR3 sequence reads: CAISENEGIGYTQYF. The DNA of the CDR3 is TGTGCCATCAGTGAAAACGAGGGAATTGGATATACGCAGTATTTT.

This clonotype was observed a few times. This rearrangement joins TRBV4-2 to TRBJ1-1, with TRBD1 identical over 8 bases. Germline values: CDR1 LGHNA, CDR2 YNFKEQ. There are 16 residues in the CDR3. The V gene end was trimmed by 4 bases and the J gene end by 0 bases; junction bases not matched to a gene: 7. The CDR3 DNA is TGTGCCAGCAGCCGGAGAACGGGACAGGTGAACACTGAAGCTTTCTTT. Translating it yields CASSRRTGQVNTEAFF.

This clonotype occurred many times. The V and J genes are TRBV29-1 and TRBJ2-1; D call uncertain. This CDR3 is built from 11 residues. Germline CDR1 and CDR2: SQVTM and ANQGSEA. The V end was cut by 5 bases, the J end by 10 bases, with 12 bases between. CDR3 loop: CSVPGPSEQFF. The CDR3 coding sequence is TGCAGCGTTCCCGGGCCGTCCGAGCAGTTCTTC.

The V gene is TRBV5-6, the J gene TRBJ1-2; 8 bases fit TRBD1. The trim removed 2 bases at V and 4 bases at J, leaving 10 bases unmatched. Per the germline V gene, CDR1 is SGHDT and CDR2 is YYEEEE. This CDR3 contains 16 residues. The CDR3 coding sequence is TGTGCCAGCAGCTTCTTTTCTAGGACAGGGAGCTATGGCTACACCTTC. Translation: CASSFFSRTGSYGYTF.

This chain joins TRBV6-2 or TRBV6-3 and TRBJ1-5; D might be TRBD1 (5 bases). The CDR3 spans 13 residues. V gave up 8 bases and J gave up 2 bases, with 10 bases separating them. The germline gives CDR1 MNHEY, CDR2 SVGEGT. In nucleotides, the CDR3 is TGTGCCAGCGGGGTGGGGGGCAATCAGCCCCAGCATTTT. This sequence encodes CASGVGGNQPQHF.

This chain uses TRBV5-1 with TRBJ1-1, with a tentative D call TRBD1 (6 bases). From germline, CDR1 is SGHRS and CDR2 YFSETQ. The CDR3 consists of 13 residues. The V end was cut by 2 bases, the J end by 7 bases, with 12 bases between. The CDR3: CASSFGGLGEAFF. The DNA of the CDR3 is TGCGCCAGCAGCTTTGGGGGGCTGGGTGAAGCTTTCTTT. Full variable domain (missing parts from reference TRBV5-1 and TRBJ1-1): KAGVTQTPRYLIKTRGQQVTLSCSPISGHRSVSWYQQTPGQGLQFLFEYFSETQRNKGNFPGRFSGRQFSNSRSEMNVSTLELGDSALYLCASSFGGLGEAFFGQGTRLTVV.

The V and J genes are TRBV3-1 and TRBJ2-4, with 10 positions matching TRBD1. CDR1 and CDR2 (germline): LGHDT, YNNKEL (reference sequence). CDR3 length: 14 residues. V was clipped by 4 bases and J by 9 bases; unmatched bases: 6. The CDR3: CASSPDRGLGIQYF. CDR3 DNA: TGTGCCAGCAGCCCGGACAGGGGGTTGGGCATTCAGTACTTC.

The J gene is TRBJ2-7, the V gene TRBV28; no clear D gene. Trimming stripped 4 bases from V and 7 bases from J, with 11 bases between. This CDR3 is 12 amino acids long. The germline gives CDR1 MDHEN, CDR2 SYDVKM. CDR3 protein: CASSSYIAEQYF. The CDR3 DNA sequence: TGTGCCAGCAGTTCTTATATCGCGGAGCAGTACTTC.

The chain is built from TRBV20-1 and TRBJ1-2; possibly TRBD1 for D (5 bases). The CDR3 is 13 amino acids. Deletions cut 8 bases from V and 1 base from J, with 14 bases between. Per the germline V gene, CDR1 is DFQATT and CDR2 is SNEGSKA (reference sequence). The CDR3 protein is CSPFSTDNYGYTF. The CDR3 DNA sequence: TGCAGTCCCTTCTCGACAGATAACTATGGCTACACCTTC.

The chain combines TRBV20-1 with TRBJ2-1; perhaps TRBD1 as D (8 bases). V dropped 3 bases and J dropped 10 bases, with 16 bases sitting between them. Germline V gene sequence: CDR1 DFQATT, CDR2 SNEGSKA (reference sequence). The CDR3 totals 13 residues. The CDR3 bases are TGCAGTGCTAGGCTACAGGGGGACTACGAGCAGTTCTTC. Translating it yields CSARLQGDYEQFF.